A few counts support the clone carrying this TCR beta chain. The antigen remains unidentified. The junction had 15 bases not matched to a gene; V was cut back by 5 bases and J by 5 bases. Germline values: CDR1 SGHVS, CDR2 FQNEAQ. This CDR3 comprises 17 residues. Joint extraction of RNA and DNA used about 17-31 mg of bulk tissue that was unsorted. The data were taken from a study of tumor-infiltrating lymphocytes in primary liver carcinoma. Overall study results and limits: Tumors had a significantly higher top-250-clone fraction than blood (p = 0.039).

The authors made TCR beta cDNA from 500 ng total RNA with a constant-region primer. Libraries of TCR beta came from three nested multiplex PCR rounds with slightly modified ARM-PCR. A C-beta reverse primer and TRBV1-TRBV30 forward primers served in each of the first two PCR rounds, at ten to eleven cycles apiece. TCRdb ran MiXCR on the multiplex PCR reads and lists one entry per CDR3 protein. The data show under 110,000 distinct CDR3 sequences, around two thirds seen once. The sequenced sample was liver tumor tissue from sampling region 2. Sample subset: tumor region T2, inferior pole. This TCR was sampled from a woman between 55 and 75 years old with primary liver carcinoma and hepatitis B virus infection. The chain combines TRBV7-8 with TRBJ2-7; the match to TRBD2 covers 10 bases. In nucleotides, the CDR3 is TGTGCCAGCAGCGGGGGGGCTAGCGGGAGAACTAGGCACGAGCAGTACTTC. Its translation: CASSGGASGRTRHEQYF.